This paragraph reports one T cell receptor (beta chain). Its antigen is still unknown. The sample originates from a study of T cell responses to AZD1222 COVID-19 vaccine. Study at large: Second-dose schedules of about 4 or about 12 weeks were combined.

Study results and caveats: An increase in Spike-specific TCR breadth and depth was observed after two AZD1222 doses. Baseline antibody screening turned up just a handful of seropositive AZD1222 recipients. Females outnumbered males among donors, who were mostly white British; clonal diversity was possibly underestimated.

Measured with immunoSEQ multiplex PCR; TCRdb has only the in-frame clones, and not every one. The table lists 75,000 to 90,000 clones, approximately 85% of them singletons. The source material was peripheral blood, sampled on day 0 of AZD1222 vaccination. This sequence originates from an adult in good health.

CDR3 DNA sequence: TGTGCCAGCAGCCCCAAGGGACACTTAGCTGGAGGCTACACCTTC. It codes for CASSPKGHLAGGYTF. The chain joins TRBV11-1 to TRBJ1-2; D perhaps matches TRBD1 (6 bases). Trimming pared 5 bases from V and 8 bases from J, leaving 21 bases between. Germline lookup yields CDR1 SGHAT and CDR2 FQDESV (reference sequence). This CDR3 has 15 residues. The whole variable domain, filled in from reference TRBV11-1 and TRBJ1-2, reads EAEVAQSPRYKITEKSQAVAFWCDPISGHATLYWYRQILGQGPELLVQFQDESVVDDSQLPKDRFSAERLKGVDSTLKIQPAELGDSAMYLCASSPKGHLAGGYTFGSGTRLTVV.